What follows are 18 T cell receptor beta chains derived from one specimen sequenced in a study of blood T cell repertoires in COVID-19. Assay used: immunoSEQ multiplex PCR; TCRdb lists only in-frame clones, some missing. This sample has around 64,000 clones, with roughly 80% found just once. Sequencing was done on a sample of peripheral blood. The receptors here all came from a human donor in a cohort sampled during active COVID-19.

This clone was seen just once. V usage is TRBV11-3 and J usage is TRBJ2-2; possible D gene TRBD1, 5 bases. The CDR3 runs 12 residues. Germline CDR1 and CDR2: SGHNT and YENEEA. The V end was cut by 8 bases, the J end by 7 bases, with 11 bases between. DNA for the CDR3: TGTGCCAGCGGCCAGGGTCACGGGGAGCTGTTTTTT. Protein sequence: CASGQGHGELFF.

CDR3 DNA sequence: TGTGCCAGCTCACCGACGAGGAGCACCGGGGAGCTGTTTTTT. Its protein product is CASSPTRSTGELFF. This chain joins TRBV18 and TRBJ2-2; D unresolved. Germline V gene lookup returns CDR1 KGHSH and CDR2 LQKENI. This CDR3 region has 14 residues. The germline V and J ends were trimmed by 3 bases and 4 bases, with 9 bases remaining between them.

The sample holds many counts of this clone. This chain joins TRBV4-2 and TRBJ2-5, with a tentative D call TRBD1 (5 bases). V was pared by 1 base and J by 5 bases, with 8 bases between. Germline V gives CDR1 LGHNA, CDR2 YNFKEQ. The CDR3 has 13 amino acids. The CDR3 DNA sequence: TGTGCCAGCAGCCAAGGGGGCGAGGAGACCCAGTACTTC. It translates to CASSQGGEETQYF.

The J gene is TRBJ2-2, the V gene TRBV4-1; 7 nucleotides line up with TRBD1. V lost 5 bases and J lost 6; bases outside the gene matches: 6. This CDR3 has 14 residues. Germline lookup yields CDR1 MGHRA and CDR2 YSYEKL. The CDR3 loop is CASSSRQGPGELFF. CDR3 DNA sequence: TGCGCCAGCAGCTCCCGACAGGGTCCCGGGGAGCTGTTTTTT.

The rearrangement uses TRBV3-1 (or the pseudogene TRBV3-2) and TRBJ1-1, with a weak D call TRBD1 (6 bases). The CDR3 runs to 14 residues. Germline loops: CDR1 LGHDT, CDR2 YNNKEL (reference sequence). The V gene lost 1 base and the J gene lost 5 bases, with 11 bases spanning the gap. Here the CDR3 DNA reads TGTGCCAGCAGCCAAGTGGGGGGGCTTACTGAAGCTTTCTTT. It is translated as CASSQVGGLTEAFF.

The chain links TRBV28 to TRBJ1-5, with unresolved D. From germline, CDR1 is MDHEN and CDR2 SYDVKM. The CDR3 sequence is 12 residues long. The V gene lost 3 bases and the J gene lost 7 bases, with 7 bases spanning the gap. CDR3 sequence reads: CASSFQHQPQHF. For the CDR3, the DNA is TGTGCCAGCAGTTTCCAACACCAGCCCCAGCATTTT.

This clone came up a few times. One end of the junction varies from germline; a read error may be responsible. CDR3 sequence: CASSLGGAAVDTQYF. The CDR3 nucleotides read TGTGCCAGCAGTTTAGGTGGAGCGGCCGTCGATACGCAGTATTTT. V and J are TRBV11-2 and TRBJ2-3; D perhaps matches TRBD2 (5 bases). CDR1 and CDR2 from the germline V gene are SGHAT and FQNNGV. The CDR3 runs to 15 residues.

The V call is TRBV12-5, the J call TRBJ1-1, with D possibly matching TRBD1 (6 bases). Trimming removed 2 bases at V and 9 bases at J, with 10 bases between. From germline, CDR1 is LGHNT and CDR2 FRNRAP. This CDR3 is 12 amino acids long. For the CDR3, the DNA is TGTGCTAGTGGTTTGCCACAGGGTAAAGCTTTCTTT. Translation gives CASGLPQGKAFF.

This clone has more than one count but fewer than ten. The V call is TRBV19, the J call TRBJ1-5, with 9 nucleotides matching TRBD1. The germline gives CDR1 LNHDA, CDR2 SQIVND (reference sequence). The CDR3 sequence is 20 residues long. The trim removed 7 bases at V and 0 bases at J, leaving 19 bases unmatched. CDR3 DNA sequence: TGTGCCAGTACCCTACAGGGGGCCGTCGATGTCGGTTATAGCAATCAGCCCCAGCATTTT. This encodes CASTLQGAVDVGYSNQPQHF.

The chain combines TRBV15 with TRBJ2-3; TRBD2 aligns across 7 bases. V was clipped by 3 bases and J by 6 bases; unmatched bases: 6. The CDR3 contains 14 residues. Germline V lookup: CDR1 LNHNV, CDR2 YYDKDF (reference sequence). CDR3 DNA: TGTGCCACCAGCAGGGGGCGGGGAGGGGATACGCAGTATTTT. It yields the protein CATSRGRGGDTQYF.

This sequence joins TRBV29-1 and TRBJ1-2, with 7 bases lining up with TRBD1. Germline assignment: CDR1 SQVTM and CDR2 ANQGSEA. J lost 4 bases, V lost 3 bases, and 8 bases had no gene match. This CDR3 contains 14 residues. This CDR3 reads CSVDGLQGRYGYTF. CDR3 nucleotide sequence: TGCAGCGTTGACGGCTTACAGGGGCGCTATGGCTACACCTTC.

The genes are TRBV28 and TRBJ1-5; TRBD1 might be the D (5 bases). The V gene lost 7 bases and the J gene lost 4 bases, with 14 bases spanning the gap. The CDR3 contains 14 residues. Germline V CDR1 and CDR2: MDHEN, SYDVKM. The CDR3 DNA is TGTGCCAGCACCGTCCTCGGGGGGAATCAGCCCCAGCATTTT. Protein: CASTVLGGNQPQHF.

This clone appeared many times. This rearrangement joins TRBV19 to TRBJ2-7, with D perhaps matching TRBD1 (6 bases). V dropped 5 bases and J dropped 2 bases, with 10 bases sitting between them. CDR1 is LNHDA, CDR2 SQIVND, per germline (reference sequence). There are 13 residues in the CDR3. The CDR3 sequence: CASSRQDTYEQYV. CDR3 DNA: TGTGCCAGTAGTCGACAGGACACCTACGAGCAGTACGTC.

J is TRBJ2-3 and V is TRBV27; 8 nucleotides agree with TRBD2. The CDR3 is 15 residues long. With V trimmed by 6 bases and J by 4 bases, 9 bases remained unmatched. Germline loops: CDR1 MNHEY, CDR2 SMNVEV (reference sequence). CDR3 sequence (DNA): TGTGCCAGCAGGCGGGGGGTAAAAGGGGCAGATACGCAGTATTTT. It specifies CASRRGVKGADTQYF.

This chain connects TRBV24-1 to TRBJ2-5; 8 bases line up with TRBD2. This CDR3 contains 14 residues. CDR1 and CDR2 (germline): KGHDR, SFDVKD. V lost 9 bases, J lost 1 base, and 6 bases stayed unmatched. This CDR3 is CATEGTSGQETQYF. The DNA for the CDR3 is TGTGCCACCGAGGGAACTAGCGGCCAAGAGACCCAGTACTTC.

This CDR3 reads CASSQDSPGAGNTIYF. The CDR3 DNA reads as TGTGCCAGCAGCCAAGACAGTCCAGGGGCTGGAAACACCATATATTTT. The chain combines TRBV4-2 with TRBJ1-3; possible D gene TRBD1, 6 bases. Trimming took off 0 bases at V and 2 bases at J, with 11 bases between the two ends. Per the germline V gene, CDR1 is LGHNA and CDR2 is YNFKEQ. The CDR3 sequence is 16 residues long.

The chain couples TRBV6-5 to TRBJ2-3, with TRBD1 matching 11 bases. The CDR3 loop spans 14 amino acids. After removal of 6 bases from V and 8 bases from J, the junction contained 7 bases not matched to a gene. Germline values: CDR1 MNHEY, CDR2 SVGAGI. The CDR3 sequence: CASRADRGLVTQYF. CDR3 DNA: TGTGCCAGCAGAGCGGACAGGGGGCTGGTTACGCAGTATTTT.

In this sample, this clone turned up a few times. J is TRBJ1-1 and V is TRBV27; 7 positions match TRBD1. The V gene end was trimmed by 2 bases and the J gene end by 1 base; junction bases not matched to a gene: 10. CDR3 size: 17 residues. The germline V gene encodes CDR1 MNHEY and CDR2 SMNVEV (reference sequence). The CDR3 DNA sequence: TGTGCCAGCAGTTTAAGAGTTTCGGGACAGACGAACACTGAAGCTTTCTTT. This encodes CASSLRVSGQTNTEAFF.